This T cell receptor (beta chain) was found in a study of T cells in Graves' hyperthyroidism and ophthalmopathy. These patients, aged 18 to 65, had recently diagnosed hyperthyroidism lasting under 2 months. The source material, RNA transcripts, was used to amplify TCR beta CDR3 regions. First-round RT-PCR targeting the TCR CDR3 was performed with the HTBI primer set. Each CDR3 protein is one row after TCRdb ran MiXCR on the multiplex PCR reads. The table has nearly 600,000 distinct CDR3 sequences, roughly 14% seen once. Per germline, CDR1 MDHEN and CDR2 SYDVKM. V gave up 5 bases and J gave up 3 bases, with 15 bases separating them. The CDR3 sequence is 15 residues long. Concerning this clonotype: This sequence may be a read error, since a much larger clone differs from it by one base.

Material for sequencing was blood. The chain is built from TRBV28 and TRBJ2-3; TRBD1 might be the D (5 bases). The clonotype originates from a young woman with Graves' hyperthyroidism that later progressed to Graves' ophthalmopathy. The CDR3 protein is CASSPRCQGTDTQYF. The CDR3, as DNA: TGTGCCAGCAGTCCCCGGTGCCAGGGTACAGATACGCAGTATTTT.